This T cell receptor beta chain was identified in a study of prognosis after radiotherapy for stage I lung cancer. Study information: Oligometastatic NSCLC after surgical resection of the primary tumor was present in roughly 5 patients, while newly diagnosed primary stage I lung tumors were present in 11 to 15.

This clonotype was counted ten times or more. CDR3 length equals 14 residues. Trimming took 1 base from V and 8 from J, leaving 14 bases between them. Per the germline V gene, CDR1 is GTSNPN and CDR2 is SVGIG (reference sequence). TCR beta CDR3 was amplified from genomic DNA by two-round multiplex PCR. Round-one PCR had primers specific to each TRBV and TRBJ gene. One entry per CDR3 protein, called by TCRdb with MiXCR from the multiplex PCR reads. The table includes approximately 17,000 distinct CDR3 sequences, about 30% detected once. Disease was node-negative on CT and PET/CT in all patients; none had prior chemotherapy, radiotherapy or other malignancies.

V usage is TRBV30 and J usage is TRBJ1-4; possible D gene TRBD1, 5 bases. This receptor was obtained from a donor aged 50 or older with non-small cell lung cancer. The sequences come from PBMCs, collected before or after stereotactic body radiation therapy (not recorded which). CDR3 DNA sequence: TGTGCCTGGAGTGCTAAGGGGCGGTGGGAAAAACTGTTTTTT. Translating it yields CAWSAKGRWEKLFF.